The subject of this entry is one TCR beta chain. Its cognate antigen is unknown. The source of the sample is a study of CD8+CD57+ T cells in acquired aplastic anemia. Turning to the study itself: Sorted CD4+ plus CD8+ cells gave DNA averaging around 3 ug. Points from the study as a whole: Controls and patients did not differ significantly in CD8+ Simpson's diversity. Common to patients and controls were twenty-nine CD8+ CDR3 sequences.

Profiling of TCR beta VDJ combinations and CDR3 sequences used genomic DNA as template. One entry per CDR3 protein results from TCRdb running MiXCR on the reads. This table has some 200,000 distinct CDR3 sequences, roughly 57% appearing once. Germline values: CDR1 SGHRS, CDR2 YFSETQ. Trimming pared 0 bases from V and 5 bases from J, leaving 14 bases between. This CDR3 comprises 15 residues. Sequencing used sorted CD4+, CD8+, or CD8+CD57+ T cells (not recorded which) from PBMCs. This clonotype originated in a human donor in good health. The chain links TRBV5-1 to TRBJ2-5; the D is unclear. CDR3 DNA sequence: TGCGCCAGCAGCTTGGGAAGTTCTCCCGGGGAGACCCAGTACTTC. It encodes CASSLGSSPGETQYF.